This T cell receptor (beta chain) originates from a study of PD-L1 blockade in urothelial cancer. Time point in this sample: pretreatment peripheral blood. Data came from immunoSEQ multiplex PCR; TCRdb stores just in-frame clones and leaves some out. Of about 130,000 clones in the sample, about 88% were seen once. This receptor was obtained from a man aged 45-60 years with urothelial cancer. The material was PBMCs, obtained around atezolizumab (anti-PD-L1) treatment.

The CDR3 spells CASSPEPLAGAGDTQYF. CDR3 nucleotides: TGTGCCAGCTCACCGGAACCCCTAGCGGGAGCCGGAGATACGCAGTATTTT. The chain combines TRBV18 with TRBJ2-3, with 10 bases fitting TRBD2. The V gene's germline CDR1 is KGHSH and CDR2 LQKENI. Trimming cost V 3 bases and J 5 bases; bases outside gene matches: 11. The CDR3 extends over 17 amino acids. The complete variable domain, with remaining parts taken from reference TRBV18 and TRBJ2-3, reads NAGVMQNPRHLVRRRGQEARLRCSPMKGHSHVYWYRQLPEEGLKFMVYLQKENIIDESGMPKERFSAEFPKEGPSILRIQQVVRGDSAAYFCASSPEPLAGAGDTQYFGPGTRLTVL.